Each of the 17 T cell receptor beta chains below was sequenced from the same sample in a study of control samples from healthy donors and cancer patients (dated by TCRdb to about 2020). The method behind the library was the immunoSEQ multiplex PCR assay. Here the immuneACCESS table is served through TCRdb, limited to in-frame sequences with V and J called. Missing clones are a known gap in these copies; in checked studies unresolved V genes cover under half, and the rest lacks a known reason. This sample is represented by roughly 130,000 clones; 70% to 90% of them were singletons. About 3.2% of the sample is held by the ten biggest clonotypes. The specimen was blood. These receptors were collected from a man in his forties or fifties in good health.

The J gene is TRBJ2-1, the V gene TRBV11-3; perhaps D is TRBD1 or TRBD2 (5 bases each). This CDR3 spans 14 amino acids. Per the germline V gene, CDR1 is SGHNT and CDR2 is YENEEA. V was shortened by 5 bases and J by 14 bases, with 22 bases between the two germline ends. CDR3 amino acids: CASSPYTSRRGEFF. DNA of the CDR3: TGTGCCAGCAGCCCCTACACTTCTAGGAGAGGGGAGTTCTTC.

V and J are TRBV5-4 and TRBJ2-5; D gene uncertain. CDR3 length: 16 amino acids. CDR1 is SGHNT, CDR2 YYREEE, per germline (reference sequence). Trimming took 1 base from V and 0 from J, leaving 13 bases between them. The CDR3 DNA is TGTGCCAGCAGCTTGTCCCCAACGCAAAACCAAGAGACCCAGTACTTC. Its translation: CASSLSPTQNQETQYF. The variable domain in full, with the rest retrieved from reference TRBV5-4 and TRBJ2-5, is ETGVTQSPTHLIKTRGQQVTLRCSSQSGHNTVSWYQQALGQGPQFIFQYYREEENGRGNFPPRFSGLQFPNYSSELNVNALELDDSALYLCASSLSPTQNQETQYFGPGTRLLVL.

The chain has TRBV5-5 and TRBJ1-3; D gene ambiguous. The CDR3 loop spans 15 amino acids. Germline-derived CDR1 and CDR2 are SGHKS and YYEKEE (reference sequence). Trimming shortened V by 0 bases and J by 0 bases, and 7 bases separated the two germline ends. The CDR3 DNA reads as TGTGCCAGCAGCTTGGACGCAGGCTCTGGAAACACCATATATTTT. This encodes CASSLDAGSGNTIYF. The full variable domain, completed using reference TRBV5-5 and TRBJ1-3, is DAGVTQSPTHLIKTRGQQVTLRCSPISGHKSVSWYQQVLGQGPQFIFQYYEKEERGRGNFPDRFSARQFPNYSSELNVNALLLGDSALYLCASSLDAGSGNTIYFGEGSWLTVV.

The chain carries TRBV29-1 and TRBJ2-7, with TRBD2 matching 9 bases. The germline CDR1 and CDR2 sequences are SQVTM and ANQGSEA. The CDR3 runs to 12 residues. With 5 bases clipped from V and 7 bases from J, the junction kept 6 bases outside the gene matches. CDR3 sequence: CSVQLAGREQYF. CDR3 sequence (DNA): TGCAGCGTTCAGCTAGCGGGGCGGGAGCAGTACTTC.

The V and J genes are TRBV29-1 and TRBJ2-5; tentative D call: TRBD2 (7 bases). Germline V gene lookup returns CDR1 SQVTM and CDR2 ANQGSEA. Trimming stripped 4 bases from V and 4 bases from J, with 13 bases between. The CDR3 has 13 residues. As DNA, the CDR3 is TGCAGCGTTGTTGGGGGAGGGGGAGAGACCCAGTACTTC. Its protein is CSVVGGGGETQYF.

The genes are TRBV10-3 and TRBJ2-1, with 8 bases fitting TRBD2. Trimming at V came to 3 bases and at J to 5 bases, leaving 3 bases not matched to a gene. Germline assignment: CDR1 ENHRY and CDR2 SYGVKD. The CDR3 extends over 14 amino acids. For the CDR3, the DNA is TGTGCCATCAGTGAACTAGCGGATCACAATGAGCAGTTCTTC. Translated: CAISELADHNEQFF.

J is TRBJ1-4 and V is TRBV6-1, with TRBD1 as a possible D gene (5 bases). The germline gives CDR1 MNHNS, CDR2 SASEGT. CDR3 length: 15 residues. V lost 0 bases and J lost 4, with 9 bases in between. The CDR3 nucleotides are TGTGCCAGCAGTGAAGCGTCAGGGTTTAATGAAAAACTGTTTTTT. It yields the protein CASSEASGFNEKLFF.

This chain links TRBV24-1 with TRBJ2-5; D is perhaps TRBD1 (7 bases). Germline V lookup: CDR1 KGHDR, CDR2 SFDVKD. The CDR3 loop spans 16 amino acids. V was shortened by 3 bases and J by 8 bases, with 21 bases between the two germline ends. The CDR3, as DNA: TGTGCCACCAGTGATCCAACAGGGGACTCCCGGGCTACCCAGTACTTC. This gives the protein CATSDPTGDSRATQYF.

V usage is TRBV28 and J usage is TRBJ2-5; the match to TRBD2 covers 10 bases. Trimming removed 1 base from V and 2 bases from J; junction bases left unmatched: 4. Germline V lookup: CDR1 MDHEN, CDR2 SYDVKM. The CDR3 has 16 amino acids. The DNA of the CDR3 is TGTGCCAGCAGTTTATTGGGACTAGCGTATCAAGAGACCCAGTACTTC. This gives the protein CASSLLGLAYQETQYF.

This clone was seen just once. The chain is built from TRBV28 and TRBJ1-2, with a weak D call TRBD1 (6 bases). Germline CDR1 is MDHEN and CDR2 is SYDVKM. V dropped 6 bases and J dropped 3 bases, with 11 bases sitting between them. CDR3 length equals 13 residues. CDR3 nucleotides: TGTGCCAGCAGCCAAACAGGGTACTATGGCTACACCTTC. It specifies CASSQTGYYGYTF.

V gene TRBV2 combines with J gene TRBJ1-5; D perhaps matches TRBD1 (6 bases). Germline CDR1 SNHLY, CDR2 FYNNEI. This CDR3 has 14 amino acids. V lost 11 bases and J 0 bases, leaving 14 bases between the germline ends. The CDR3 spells CACKTGHSNQPQHF. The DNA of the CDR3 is TGTGCCTGTAAGACAGGCCATAGCAATCAGCCCCAGCATTTT.

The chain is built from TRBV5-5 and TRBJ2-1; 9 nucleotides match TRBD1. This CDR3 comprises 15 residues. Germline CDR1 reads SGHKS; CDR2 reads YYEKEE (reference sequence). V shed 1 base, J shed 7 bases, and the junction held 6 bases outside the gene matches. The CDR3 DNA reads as TGTGCCAGCAGCTTGTGGAGGACAGGGGAAAATGAGCAGTTCTTC. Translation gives CASSLWRTGENEQFF.

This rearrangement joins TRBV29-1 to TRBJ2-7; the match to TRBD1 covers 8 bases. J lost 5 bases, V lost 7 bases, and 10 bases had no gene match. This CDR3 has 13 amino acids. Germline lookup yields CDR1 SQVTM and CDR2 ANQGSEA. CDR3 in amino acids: CSDRDRSIDEQYF. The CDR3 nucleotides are TGCAGCGACCGGGACAGGTCTATCGACGAGCAGTACTTC.

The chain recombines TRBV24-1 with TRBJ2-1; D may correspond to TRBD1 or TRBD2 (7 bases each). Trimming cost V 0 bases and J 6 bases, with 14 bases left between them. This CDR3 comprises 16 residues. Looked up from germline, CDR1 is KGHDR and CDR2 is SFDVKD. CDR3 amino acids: CATSDLFGRGGNEQFF. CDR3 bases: TGTGCCACCAGTGATTTGTTCGGCAGGGGGGGCAATGAGCAGTTCTTC.

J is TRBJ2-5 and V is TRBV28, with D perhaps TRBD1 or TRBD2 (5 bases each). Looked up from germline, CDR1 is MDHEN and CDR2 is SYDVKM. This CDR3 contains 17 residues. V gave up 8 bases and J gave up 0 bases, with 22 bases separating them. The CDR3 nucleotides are TGTGCCAGCCTGACTCAGCGTGGGGGAATCTACCAAGAGACCCAGTACTTC. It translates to CASLTQRGGIYQETQYF.

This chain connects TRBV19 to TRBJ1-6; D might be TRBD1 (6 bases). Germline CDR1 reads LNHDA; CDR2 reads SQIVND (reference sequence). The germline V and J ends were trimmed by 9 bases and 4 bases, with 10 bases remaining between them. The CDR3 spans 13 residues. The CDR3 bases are TGTGCCAGCCGGGACACTTATAATTCACCCCTCCACTTT. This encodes CASRDTYNSPLHF.

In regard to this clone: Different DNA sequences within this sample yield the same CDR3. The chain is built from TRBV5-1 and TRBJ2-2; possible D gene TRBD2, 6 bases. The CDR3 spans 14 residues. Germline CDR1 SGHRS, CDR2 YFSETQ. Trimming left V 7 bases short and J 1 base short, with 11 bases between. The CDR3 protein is CASRRGLNTGELFF. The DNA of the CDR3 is TGCGCCAGCCGGAGGGGTCTGAACACCGGGGAGCTGTTTTTT.